This T cell receptor (beta chain) was retrieved from a study of T cell responses to AZD1222 COVID-19 vaccine. Whole-study results and caveats: Repertoire collection took place solely once the T cell response had peaked. In a largely white British group with more females than males, clonal diversity was possibly underestimated.

Regarding this clone: The antigen remains undetermined.

TCRdb's copy holds only in-frame clones and misses some; the assay was immunoSEQ multiplex PCR. This table has fewer than 150,000 clones, just over 90% appearing once. Trimming took 2 bases from V and 7 from J; bases not matched to a gene: 10. The CDR3 has 15 residues. CDR1 and CDR2 (germline): SGDLS, YYNGEE. The TCR comes from an adult in good health. The specimen was peripheral blood, collected on day 0 of AZD1222 vaccination. The chain employs TRBV9 and TRBJ2-3; 7 nucleotides agree with TRBD2. Here the CDR3 reads CASSVRDYVSNTQYF. DNA of the CDR3: TGTGCCAGCAGCGTCCGGGACTACGTCTCAAATACGCAGTATTTT. Full variable domain (outside the CDR3, taken from reference TRBV9 and TRBJ2-3): DSGVTQTPKHLITATGQRVTLRCSPRSGDLSVYWYQQSLDQGLQFLIQYYNGEERAKGNILERFSAQQFPDLHSELNLSSLELGDSALYFCASSVRDYVSNTQYFGPGTRLTVL.